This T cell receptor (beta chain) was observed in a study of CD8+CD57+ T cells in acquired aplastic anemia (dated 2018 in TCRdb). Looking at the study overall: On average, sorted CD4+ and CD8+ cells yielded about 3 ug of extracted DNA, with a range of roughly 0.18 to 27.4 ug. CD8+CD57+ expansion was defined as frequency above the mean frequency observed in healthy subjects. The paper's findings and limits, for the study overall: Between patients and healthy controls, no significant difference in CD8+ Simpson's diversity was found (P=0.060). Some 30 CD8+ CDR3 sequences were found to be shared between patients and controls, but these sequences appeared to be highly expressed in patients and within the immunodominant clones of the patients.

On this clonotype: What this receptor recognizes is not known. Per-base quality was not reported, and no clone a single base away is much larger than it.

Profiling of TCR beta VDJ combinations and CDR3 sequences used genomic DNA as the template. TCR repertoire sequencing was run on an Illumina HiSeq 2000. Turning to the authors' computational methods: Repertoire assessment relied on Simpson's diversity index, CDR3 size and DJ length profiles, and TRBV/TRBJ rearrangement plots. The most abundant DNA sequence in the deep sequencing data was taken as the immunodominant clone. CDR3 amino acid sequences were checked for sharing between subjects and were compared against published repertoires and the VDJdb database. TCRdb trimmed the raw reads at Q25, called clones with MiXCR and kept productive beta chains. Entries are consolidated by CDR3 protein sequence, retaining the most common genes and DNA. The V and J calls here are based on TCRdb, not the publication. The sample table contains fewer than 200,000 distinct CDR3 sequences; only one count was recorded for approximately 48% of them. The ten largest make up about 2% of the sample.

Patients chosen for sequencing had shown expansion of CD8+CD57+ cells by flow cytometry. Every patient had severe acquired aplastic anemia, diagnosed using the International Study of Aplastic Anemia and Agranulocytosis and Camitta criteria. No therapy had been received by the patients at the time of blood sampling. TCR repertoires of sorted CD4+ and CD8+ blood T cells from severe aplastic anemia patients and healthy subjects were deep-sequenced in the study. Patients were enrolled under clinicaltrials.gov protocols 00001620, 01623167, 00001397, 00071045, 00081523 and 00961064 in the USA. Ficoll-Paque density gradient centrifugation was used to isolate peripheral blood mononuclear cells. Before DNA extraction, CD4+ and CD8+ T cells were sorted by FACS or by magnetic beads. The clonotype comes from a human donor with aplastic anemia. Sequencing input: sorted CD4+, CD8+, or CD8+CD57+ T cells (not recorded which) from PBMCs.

The nucleotide sequence reads TGTGCCAGCAGTTACTCCGGGAGGCAGGGAGCCGGGGAGCTGTTTTTT. Translated, it gives CASSYSGRQGAGELFF. This receptor chain uses TRBV6-5 and TRBJ2-2, with 7 middle bases fitting TRBD2. Trimming removed 0 bases from V and 6 bases from J; the gene matches leave 7 bases unexplained. The CDR3 measures 16 amino acids from cysteine to phenylalanine. This entry keeps only the CDR3 DNA: 48 bases, framed from base 1. The germline V gene sets CDR1 to MNHEY and CDR2 to SVGAGI.